A single sample is the source of the 29 T cell receptor beta chains below, sequenced in a study of molecular identifiers for immune sequencing clone quantification. TCRdb redid the calling of the PCR reads with MiXCR, one entry per CDR3 protein. The sample yields 68,000 or so distinct CDR3 sequences, roughly 17% seen once. Sample: naive CD8+ T cells from blood, with Jurkat cell RNA spiked in. Indicated subset: FACS-sorted CD8+CD4-CCR7+CD45RA+ naive T cells. These TCRs come from a human donor in good health. Some libraries in this study had Jurkat cell RNA spiked in.

The table lists this clonotype with many counts. The V gene is TRBV7-9, the J gene TRBJ2-3, with 7 nucleotides matching TRBD1. The CDR3 covers 15 residues. Germline loops: CDR1 SEHNR, CDR2 FQNEAQ (reference sequence). The trim removed 6 bases at V and 2 bases at J, leaving 8 bases unmatched. In nucleotides, the CDR3 is TGTGCCAGCAGAGCCGGACAGGTTCTCACAGATACGCAGTATTTT. As protein: CASRAGQVLTDTQYF.

The chain links TRBV27 to TRBJ2-2, with 9 bases aligning to TRBD1. Trimming took 5 bases from V and 4 from J; bases not matched to a gene: 8. CDR3 size: 16 residues. Germline CDR1 MNHEY, CDR2 SMNVEV (reference sequence). CDR3 protein: CASSVTGGTGTGELFF. CDR3 sequence (DNA): TGTGCCAGCAGTGTCACAGGGGGCACTGGCACCGGGGAGCTGTTTTTT.

This clonotype was recorded at least ten times. The chain recombines TRBV7-3 with TRBJ2-7; TRBD2 agrees at 7 bases. The J segment lost 0 bases and the V segment lost 6 bases, leaving 8 bases of the junction unmatched. This CDR3 is built from 15 residues. In germline, CDR1 is SGHTA, CDR2 FQGTGA. CDR3 protein: CASSWGAGDSYEQYF. CDR3 DNA sequence: TGTGCCAGCAGTTGGGGTGCGGGGGACTCCTACGAGCAGTACTTC.

This clonotype was recorded at least ten times. The chain recombines TRBV7-9 with TRBJ1-1; D is uncertain. Trimming took 3 bases from V and 2 from J, leaving 7 bases between them. CDR3 length: 13 residues. Germline CDR1 and CDR2: SEHNR and FQNEAQ (reference sequence). The CDR3 spells CASSFPQNTEAFF. The CDR3 DNA follows: TGTGCCAGCAGCTTCCCGCAAAACACTGAAGCTTTCTTT.

This clonotype was recorded a few times. V and J are TRBV19 and TRBJ1-2; a weak D match, TRBD1 (6 bases). Between the trimmed V and J ends, which lost 5 bases and 3 bases, there was a span of 25 bases. CDR1 is LNHDA and CDR2 is SQIVND in the germline V gene (reference sequence). The CDR3 loop spans 18 amino acids. The CDR3 reads CASSPRHLTGYSDYGYTF. DNA for the CDR3: TGTGCCAGTAGTCCCAGACACCTGACAGGCTATTCTGACTATGGCTACACCTTC.

Concerning this clonotype itself: This may come from a read error, since a much larger clone is one base off. Likely a read error: the CDR3 ends without its conserved phenylalanine or tryptophan. V and J are TRBV4-1 and TRBJ2-7; D is uncertain. Germline assignment: CDR1 MGHRA and CDR2 YSYEKL. The CDR3 consists of 14 residues. Trimming took 1 base from V and 3 from J, leaving 10 bases between them. The CDR3 DNA reads as TGCGCCAGCAGCCAAGTCGCGGAAAACTACGAGCAGTACCTC. As protein: CASSQVAENYEQYL.

In its sample, this clonotype was seen many times. The chain couples TRBV25-1 to TRBJ1-4; 8 nucleotides align to TRBD1. The CDR3 is 17 residues long. Trimming took 1 base from V and 7 from J; bases not matched to a gene: 11. Per the germline V gene, CDR1 is MGHDK and CDR2 is SYGVNS. The CDR3, as DNA: TGTGCCAGCAGTGAATGGGGACAGGATCCGTATGGTGAAAAACTGTTTTTT. Amino acid sequence: CASSEWGQDPYGEKLFF.

This clonotype was seen ten or more times. The chain has TRBV28 and TRBJ2-7; 12 bases are a match to TRBD2. Germline V gives CDR1 MDHEN, CDR2 SYDVKM. V dropped 8 bases and J dropped 6; count of bases not matched to a gene: 8. The CDR3 has 14 amino acids. CDR3 sequence (DNA): TGTGCCAGCGCTTCCGGGACTAGCGGGCCCGAGCAGTACTTC. Its translation is CASASGTSGPEQYF.

This clonotype was observed many times. This sequence joins TRBV9 and TRBJ2-5; D might be TRBD2 (5 bases). CDR3 size: 14 residues. The germline gives CDR1 SGDLS, CDR2 YYNGEE. Trimming removed 3 bases from V and 2 bases from J, with 11 bases in between. The DNA of the CDR3 is TGTGCCAGCAGCGCCTTGGACTTACAAGAGACCCAGTACTTC. The encoded protein is CASSALDLQETQYF. The full variable domain, rest sourced from reference TRBV9 and TRBJ2-5, is DSGVTQTPKHLITATGQRVTLRCSPRSGDLSVYWYQQSLDQGLQFLIQYYNGEERAKGNILERFSAQQFPDLHSELNLSSLELGDSALYFCASSALDLQETQYFGPGTRLLVL.

This clonotype came up many times. The V gene is TRBV19, the J gene TRBJ2-1, with no clear D. In germline, CDR1 is LNHDA, CDR2 SQIVND (reference sequence). Trimming took 0 bases from V and 8 from J, leaving 14 bases between them. The CDR3 length is 15 residues. The CDR3 here is CASSIDRSPGYEQFF. For the CDR3, the DNA is TGTGCCAGTAGTATAGATCGGAGCCCAGGATATGAGCAGTTCTTC.

About this clonotype: Being one base from a much bigger clone, this may be a read error. The chain employs TRBV25-1 and TRBJ1-1; D is perhaps TRBD1 (5 bases). The CDR3 is 12 amino acids. Trimming shortened V by 6 bases and J by 1 base, and 6 bases separated the two germline ends. The germline gives CDR1 MGHDK, CDR2 SYGVNS. CDR3 residues: CASRRGNTEAFF. CDR3 nucleotides: TGTGCCAGCAGGAGGGGGAACACTGAAGCTTTCTTT.

The genes are TRBV11-2 and TRBJ2-1, with TRBD2 identical over 7 bases. Germline CDR1 SGHAT, CDR2 FQNNGV. The CDR3 is 16 amino acids. V shed 5 bases, J shed 5 bases, and the junction held 12 bases outside the gene matches. The chain's CDR3 is CASSLTASGVNNEQFF. CDR3 DNA: TGTGCCAGCAGCCTAACTGCTAGCGGAGTCAACAATGAGCAGTTCTTC. Full variable domain (remainder filled in from reference TRBV11-2 and TRBJ2-1): EAGVAQSPRYKIIEKRQSVAFWCNPISGHATLYWYQQILGQGPKLLIQFQNNGVVDDSQLPKDRFSAERLKGVDSTLKIQPAKLEDSAVYLCASSLTASGVNNEQFFGPGTRLTVL.

This clonotype was found many times. The chain carries TRBV5-1 and TRBJ1-2, with 7 nucleotides matching TRBD1. This CDR3 region has 16 residues. Germline V CDR1 and CDR2: SGHRS, YFSETQ. V lost 4 bases, J lost 0 bases, and 9 bases stayed unmatched. The CDR3 is CASSIGTENTNYGYTF. In DNA, the CDR3 is TGCGCCAGCAGCATCGGGACAGAAAATACTAACTATGGCTACACCTTC.

Details on this clonotype: One base away lies a much larger clone, so this may be a sequencing read error. The rearrangement joins TRBV11-2 to TRBJ2-5; D uncertain. Germline CDR1 and CDR2: SGHAT and FQNNGV. CDR3 size: 15 residues. CDR3 nucleotide sequence: TGTGCCAGCAGCTTAGAGGTTAGCCATCCAGAGGCCCAGTACTTC. It specifies CASSLEVSHPEAQYF.

This clonotype has at least ten counts. The chain links TRBV4-1 to TRBJ1-5; D gene ambiguous. Between the trimmed V and J ends, which lost 2 bases and 5 bases, there was a span of 7 bases. This CDR3 is built from 13 residues. CDR1 is MGHRA, CDR2 YSYEKL, per germline. The CDR3 reads CASSQRAHQPQHF. CDR3 DNA: TGCGCCAGCAGCCAAAGGGCCCATCAGCCCCAGCATTTT.

The chain joins TRBV24-1 to TRBJ2-7; possibly TRBD2 for D (5 bases). Trimming removed 4 bases from V and 10 bases from J, with 16 bases in between. Germline-derived CDR1 and CDR2 are KGHDR and SFDVKD. The CDR3 is 13 amino acids. The CDR3 here is CATSEGGETRQYF. Here the CDR3 DNA reads TGTGCCACCAGTGAGGGTGGGGAGACTCGACAGTACTTC.

The rearrangement uses TRBV27 and TRBJ2-7; no reliable D call. Looked up from germline, CDR1 is MNHEY and CDR2 is SMNVEV (reference sequence). V was clipped by 2 bases and J by 2 bases, with 7 bases between them. The CDR3 contains 13 residues. The CDR3 loop reads CASSLVATYEQYF. Here the CDR3 DNA reads TGTGCCAGCAGTTTAGTAGCTACCTACGAGCAGTACTTC.

A note on this clonotype: Since a much larger clone is just one base distant, this may be a read error. This chain uses TRBV19 with TRBJ2-3; perhaps TRBD2 as D (6 bases). CDR3 size: 15 residues. The V end was cut by 6 bases, the J end by 2 bases, with 15 bases between. Germline assignment: CDR1 LNHDA and CDR2 SQIVND (reference sequence). The CDR3 loop is CASRAEGLLTDTQYF. CDR3 DNA sequence: TGTGCCAGTAGGGCGGAGGGGCTACTCACAGATACGCAGTATTTT.

In its sample, this clonotype was seen a few times. This chain uses TRBV19 with TRBJ2-1, with 14 nucleotides matching TRBD2. V lost 3 bases and J lost 9; bases outside the gene matches: 4. The CDR3 runs 15 residues. From germline, CDR1 is LNHDA and CDR2 SQIVND (reference sequence). For the CDR3, the DNA is TGTGCCAGTAGTATTGGACTAGCGGGAGGTTCTGAGCAGTTCTTC. Translated: CASSIGLAGGSEQFF. The complete variable domain, with remaining parts taken from reference TRBV19 and TRBJ2-1, reads DGGITQSPKYLFRKEGQNVTLSCEQNLNHDAMYWYRQDPGQGLRLIYYSQIVNDFQKGDIAEGYSVSREKKESFPLTVTSAQKNPTAFYLCASSIGLAGGSEQFFGPGTRLTVL.

This clonotype qualifies as medium-sized (0.01 to 0.1%). DNA of the CDR3: TGTGCCAGCAGCGATACTAGCGGGAGTAACCCAAATCCAGATACGCAGTATTTT. It translates to CASSDTSGSNPNPDTQYF. The chain uses TRBV7-9 and TRBJ2-3, with 11 bases identical to TRBD2. V dropped 5 bases and J dropped 4; count of bases not matched to a gene: 14. The CDR3 totals 18 residues. Per germline, CDR1 SEHNR and CDR2 FQNEAQ (reference sequence).

This clonotype has a handful of counts. With a much larger clone just one base away, this may be a read error. Here the CDR3 reads CASSLAESTDTQYF. CDR3 sequence (DNA): TGTGCCAGCAGCTTAGCGGAAAGCACAGATACGCAGTATTTT. This chain uses TRBV7-6 with TRBJ2-3; D is undetermined. CDR1 and CDR2 from the germline V gene are SGHVS and FNYEAQ. With 0 bases removed from V and 0 bases from J, the gap between germline ends came to 4 bases. CDR3 length equals 14 residues.

Worth noting for this clonotype: A much larger clone sits a single nucleotide away, making a read error possible. The chain joins TRBV7-6 to TRBJ1-4; D is unresolved. Between the trimmed V and J ends, which lost 8 bases and 7 bases, there was a span of 11 bases. The CDR3 spans 12 residues. Germline V CDR1 and CDR2: SGHVS, FNYEAQ. The CDR3 loop is CASGLEGEKLFF. Here the CDR3 DNA reads TGTGCCAGCGGTTTGGAAGGTGAAAAACTGTTTTTT.

About this clonotype: Compared with germline, one end of the junction differs, possibly owing to a read error. This chain connects TRBV19 to TRBJ2-7; 7 bases map to TRBD1. Germline V lookup: CDR1 LNHDA, CDR2 SQIVND (reference sequence). This CDR3 comprises 13 residues. This CDR3 is CTSRPRDSYGQYF. The CDR3 DNA sequence: TGTACCAGTAGGCCACGGGACAGTTACGGGCAGTACTTC.

Many counts were recorded for this clonotype. V usage is TRBV6-5 and J usage is TRBJ2-7; 8 bases are a match to TRBD1. This CDR3 is built from 15 residues. V was pared by 5 bases and J by 2 bases, with 8 bases of the junction left unmatched. Germline assignment: CDR1 MNHEY and CDR2 SVGAGI. The CDR3 coding sequence is TGTGCCAGCAGTCAGACAGGGGAGGCTACCTACGAGCAGTACTTC. It specifies CASSQTGEATYEQYF.

The table lists this clonotype with many counts. In nucleotides, the CDR3 is TGCGCCAGCAGCCAAGGCCGACAGGTCTCAGATACGCAGTATTTT. It codes for CASSQGRQVSDTQYF. The chain recombines TRBV4-1 with TRBJ2-3, with D possibly being TRBD1 (6 bases). The V and J ends lost 1 base and 4 bases respectively, with 12 bases between them. The CDR3 spans 15 residues. CDR1 MGHRA and CDR2 YSYEKL come from the germline V gene.

Details on this clonotype: A much larger clone is a single base away; this may be a read error. The V call is TRBV24-1, the J call TRBJ2-2, with a possible D match to TRBD2 (6 bases). Germline lookup yields CDR1 KGHDR and CDR2 SFDVKD. This CDR3 has 13 residues. DNA of the CDR3: TGTGCCACCAGTCCAGGAGGGACCGGGGAGCCGTTTTTT. As protein: CATSPGGTGEPFF.

This clonotype appeared many times. The chain carries TRBV5-4 and TRBJ2-7; 7 bases map to TRBD2. In germline, CDR1 is SGHNT, CDR2 YYREEE (reference sequence). This CDR3 has 13 amino acids. The V segment lost 5 bases and the J segment 6 bases; nucleotides outside the gene matches: 8. The CDR3 DNA sequence: TGTGCCAGCAGGGGGTCCGGGAGGACCGAGCAGTACTTC. This sequence encodes CASRGSGRTEQYF.

Comments on this clonotype: This may stem from a read error, because a much larger clone lies one nucleotide away. V and J are TRBV7-8 and TRBJ1-4, with no clear D. With 3 bases removed from V and 7 bases from J, the gap between germline ends came to 18 bases. The CDR3 has 16 amino acids. CDR1 and CDR2 (germline): SGHVS, FQNEAQ. Written as DNA, the CDR3 is TGTGCCAGCAGCTTGTCCCCCGGCGGGAGGGCTGAAAAACTGTTTTTT. It specifies CASSLSPGGRAEKLFF.

This clonotype was found many times. V usage is TRBV19 and J usage is TRBJ1-1; D might be TRBD1 (5 bases). From germline, CDR1 is LNHDA and CDR2 SQIVND (reference sequence). The V end lost 3 bases, the J end lost 4 bases, and 6 bases lay between the germline ends. CDR3 length equals 12 residues. The CDR3 nucleotides read TGTGCCAGTAGTATGGGGACCACTGAAGCTTTCTTT. Translated, it gives CASSMGTTEAFF.